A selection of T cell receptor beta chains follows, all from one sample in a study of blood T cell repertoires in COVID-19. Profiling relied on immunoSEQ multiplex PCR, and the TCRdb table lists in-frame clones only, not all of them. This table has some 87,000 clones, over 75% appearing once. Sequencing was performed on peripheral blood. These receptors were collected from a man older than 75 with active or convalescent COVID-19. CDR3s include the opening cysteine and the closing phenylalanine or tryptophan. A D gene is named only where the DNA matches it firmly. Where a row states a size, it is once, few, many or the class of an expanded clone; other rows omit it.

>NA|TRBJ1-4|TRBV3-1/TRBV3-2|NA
TGTGCCAGCAGCCCTTTAGCAGGGGTTGAAAAACTGTTTTTT
CASSPLAGVEKLFF
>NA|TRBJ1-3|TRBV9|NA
TGTGCCAGCAGCGTAGCGTCCGGAAACACCATATATTTT
CASSVASGNTIYF
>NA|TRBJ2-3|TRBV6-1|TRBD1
TGTGCCAGCAGTGAACCGCCGGCGGGACAGGGAAGAACGCAGTATTTT
CASSEPPAGQGRTQYF
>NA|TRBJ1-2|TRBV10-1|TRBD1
TGCGCCAGCAGTGAGGGACAGGGGAACTATGGCTACACCTTC
CASSEGQGNYGYTF
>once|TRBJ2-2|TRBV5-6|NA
TGTGCCAGCAGCTTAAAGGGGGTTGTTCGCCGAACCGGGGAGCTGTTTTTT
CASSLKGVVRRTGELFF
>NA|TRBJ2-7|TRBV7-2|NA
TGTGCCAGCAGCTTAGAGTGGGGCGGCGTCTACGAGCAGTACTTC
CASSLEWGGVYEQYF
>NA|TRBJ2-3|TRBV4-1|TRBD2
TGCGCCAGCAGCCGTGATAGCGGGGGGCCCACAGATACGCAGTATTTT
CASSRDSGGPTDTQYF
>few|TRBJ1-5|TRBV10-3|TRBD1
TGTGCCATCAGTGAAGGACAGGGAATGGATCAGCCCCAGCATTTT
CAISEGQGMDQPQHF
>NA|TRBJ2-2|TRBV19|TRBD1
TGTGCCAGTAGTTTAACAGGGGGCTATGTCACCGGGGAGCTGTTTTTT
CASSLTGGYVTGELFF
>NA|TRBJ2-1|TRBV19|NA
TGTGCCAGTAGTACAGGGGTGTGGGTCCGCGAGCAGTTCTTC
CASSTGVWVREQFF
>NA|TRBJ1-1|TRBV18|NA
TGTGCCAGCTCTCTGAAGCAGAACACTGAAGCTTTCTTT
CASSLKQNTEAFF
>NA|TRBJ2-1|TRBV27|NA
TGTGCCAGCAGTCTTCGGACAGGGAGGGGGAATGAGCAGTTCTTC
CASSLRTGRGNEQFF
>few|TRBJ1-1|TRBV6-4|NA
TGTGCCAGCAGTGTAGAGTTTAACACTGAAGCTTTCTTT
CASSVEFNTEAFF
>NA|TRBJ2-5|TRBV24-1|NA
TGTGCCACCAGAAACTCCCAAGAGACCCAGTACTTC
CATRNSQETQYF
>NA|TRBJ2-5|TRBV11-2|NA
TGTGCCAGCGAATCTAATAGGACCCAGTACTTC
CASESNRTQYF
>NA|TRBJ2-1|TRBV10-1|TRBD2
TGCGCCAGCAGCTTGGCGGGGGGGCGGTTCGACAATGAGCAGTTCTTC
CASSLAGGRFDNEQFF
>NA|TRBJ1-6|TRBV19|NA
TGTGCCAGTAGTATGGAGCAGGGTAATTCACCCCTCCACTTT
CASSMEQGNSPLHF
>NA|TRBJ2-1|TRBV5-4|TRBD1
TGTGCCAGCAGCTCTCGGACAGGGGACAATGAGCAGTTCTTC
CASSSRTGDNEQFF
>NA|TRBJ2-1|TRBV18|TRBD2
TGTGCCAGCTCACCACGGAGGGCGGGGGGTCCCGACAATGAGCAGTTCTTC
CASSPRRAGGPDNEQFF
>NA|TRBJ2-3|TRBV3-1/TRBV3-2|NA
TGTGCCAGCAGCCAAGGCAGGGCTAGCACAGATACGCAGTATTTT
CASSQGRASTDTQYF
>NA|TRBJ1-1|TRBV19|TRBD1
TGTGCCAGTAGTATAGGCCGGACAGGGGAGAACACTGAAGCTTTCTTT
CASSIGRTGENTEAFF
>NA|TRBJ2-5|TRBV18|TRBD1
TGTGCCAGCTCACCACTTCAACAGGGGGCTAGGTCAGAGACCCAGTACTTC
CASSPLQQGARSETQYF
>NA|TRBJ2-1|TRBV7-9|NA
TGTGCCAGCAGCTTACCTACATTCCTGGGAAAGGGGGAGTTCTTC
CASSLPTFLGKGEFF
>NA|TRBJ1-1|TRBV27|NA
TGTGCCAGCAGTCCTGACAGACAGCCGAACACTGAAGCTTTCTTT
CASSPDRQPNTEAFF
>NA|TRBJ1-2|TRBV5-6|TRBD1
TGTGCCAGCAGCTTCCATACACGGGACAGGGGAGTTTATGGCTATGGCTACACCTTC
CASSFHTRDRGVYGYGYTF
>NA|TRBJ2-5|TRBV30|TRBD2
TGTGCCTGGGGGAGACTAGCGGGGGGCCAAGAGACCCAGTACTTC
CAWGRLAGGQETQYF
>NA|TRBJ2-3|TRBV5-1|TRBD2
TGCGCCAGCAGTCCTAATCTAGCGGGGGTCACAGATACGCAGTATTTT
CASSPNLAGVTDTQYF
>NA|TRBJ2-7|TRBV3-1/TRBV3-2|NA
TGTGCCAGCAGCCCCAGGGTGGGACTTACCTACGAGCAGTACTTC
CASSPRVGLTYEQYF
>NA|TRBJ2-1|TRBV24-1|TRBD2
TGTGCCACCTCCCCCGGAGGCCTAGCGGGGAGGGGTGAGCAGTTCTTC
CATSPGGLAGRGEQFF
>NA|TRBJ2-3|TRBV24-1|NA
TGTGCCACCAGTGATTTCGCGCGGGATTCAGATACGCAGTATTTT
CATSDFARDSDTQYF
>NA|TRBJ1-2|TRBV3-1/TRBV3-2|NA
TGTGCCAGTGGGGGGGTCCCTGGCTACACCTTC
CASGGVPGYTF
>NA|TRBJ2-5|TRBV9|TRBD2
TGTGCCAGCAGCGAACTGGCGGGGGTTCATGGGACCCAGTACTTC
CASSELAGVHGTQYF
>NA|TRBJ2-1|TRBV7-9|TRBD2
TGTGCCAGCAGCTTAGGTAGCGGGGGATACAATGAGCAGTTCTTC
CASSLGSGGYNEQFF
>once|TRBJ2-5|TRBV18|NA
TGTGCCAGCTCACCAACAGGGTTGAAAGAGACCCAGTACTTC
CASSPTGLKETQYF
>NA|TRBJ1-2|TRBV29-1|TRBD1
TGCAGCGTTGGTTTGGGACAGGGGCTGAACTATGGCTACACCTTC
CSVGLGQGLNYGYTF
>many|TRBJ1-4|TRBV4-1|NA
TGCGCCAGCAGCCCGAGGGGGAGCCAGGAAAAACTGTTTTTT
CASSPRGSQEKLFF
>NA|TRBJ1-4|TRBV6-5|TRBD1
TGTGCCAGCAGCCGACAGGGGAGGAGAGAAAAACTGTTTTTT
CASSRQGRREKLFF
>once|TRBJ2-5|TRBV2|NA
TGTGCCAGCAGTGTCAACCAAGAGACCCAGTACTTC
CASSVNQETQYF
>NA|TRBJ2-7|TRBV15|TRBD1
TGTGCCACCAGCAACCTGGACAGGACCTACGAGCAGTACTTC
CATSNLDRTYEQYF
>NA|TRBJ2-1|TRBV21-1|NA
TGTGCCAGCAGCGCGAGAGTCGGGGTACATGAGCAGTTCTTC
CASSARVGVHEQFF
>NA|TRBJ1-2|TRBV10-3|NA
TGTGCCATCAGTGAGCGGGCAGGGGCCGCTAACATCTATGGCTACACCTTC
CAISERAGAANIYGYTF
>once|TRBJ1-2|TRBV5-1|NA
TGCGCCAGCAGCTGGACAGAGTCTAACTATGGCTACACCTTC
CASSWTESNYGYTF
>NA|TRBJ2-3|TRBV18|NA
TGTGCCAGCCAGAGGGTCAACACAGATACGCAGTATTTT
CASQRVNTDTQYF
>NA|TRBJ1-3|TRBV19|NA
TGTGCCAGTAGACCAAAACCGACAGGAAACTCTGGAAACACCATATATTTT
CASRPKPTGNSGNTIYF